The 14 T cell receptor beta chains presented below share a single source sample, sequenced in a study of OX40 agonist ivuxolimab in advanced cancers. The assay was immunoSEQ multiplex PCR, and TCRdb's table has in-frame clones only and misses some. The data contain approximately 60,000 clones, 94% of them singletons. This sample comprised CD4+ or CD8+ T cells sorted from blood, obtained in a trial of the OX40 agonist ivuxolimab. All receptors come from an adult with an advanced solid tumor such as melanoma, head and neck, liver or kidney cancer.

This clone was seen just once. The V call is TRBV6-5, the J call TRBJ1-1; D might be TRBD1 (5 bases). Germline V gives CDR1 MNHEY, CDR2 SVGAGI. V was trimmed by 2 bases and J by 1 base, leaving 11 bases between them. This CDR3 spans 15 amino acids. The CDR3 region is CASSYGGGGNTEAFF. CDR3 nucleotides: TGTGCCAGCAGTTACGGGGGTGGAGGGAACACTGAAGCTTTCTTT.

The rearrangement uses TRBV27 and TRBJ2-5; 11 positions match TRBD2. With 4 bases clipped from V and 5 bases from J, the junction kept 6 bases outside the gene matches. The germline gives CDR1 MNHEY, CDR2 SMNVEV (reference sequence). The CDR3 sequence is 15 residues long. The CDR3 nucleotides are TGTGCCAGCAGTTCCGGGACTAGCGGAAGGGAGACCCAGTACTTC. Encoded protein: CASSSGTSGRETQYF.

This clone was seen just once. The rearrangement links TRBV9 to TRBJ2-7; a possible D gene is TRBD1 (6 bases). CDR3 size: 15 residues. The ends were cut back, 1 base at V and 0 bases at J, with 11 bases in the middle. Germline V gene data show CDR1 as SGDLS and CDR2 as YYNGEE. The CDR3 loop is CASSVTTGFSYEQYF. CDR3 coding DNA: TGTGCCAGCAGCGTAACAACAGGGTTCTCCTACGAGCAGTACTTC.

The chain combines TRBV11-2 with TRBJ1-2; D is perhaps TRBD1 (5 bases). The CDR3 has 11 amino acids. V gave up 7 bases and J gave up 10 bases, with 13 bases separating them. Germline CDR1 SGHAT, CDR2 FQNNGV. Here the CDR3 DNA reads TGTGCCAGCACCGGGGCCCCAGACTACACCTTC. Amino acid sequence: CASTGAPDYTF.

CDR3 loop: CASSLTSGSGYEQYF. DNA of the CDR3: TGTGCCAGCAGCTTGACTAGCGGGAGTGGGTACGAGCAGTACTTC. This chain links TRBV11-1 with TRBJ2-7; 12 bases line up with TRBD2. CDR1 is SGHAT and CDR2 is FQDESV in the germline V gene (reference sequence). J lost 4 bases, V lost 3 bases, and 4 bases had no gene match. The CDR3 length is 15 residues.

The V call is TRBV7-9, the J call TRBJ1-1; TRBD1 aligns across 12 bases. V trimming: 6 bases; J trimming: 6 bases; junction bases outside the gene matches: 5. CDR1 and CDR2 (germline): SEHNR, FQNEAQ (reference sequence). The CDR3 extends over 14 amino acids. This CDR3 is CASRQWDRGPEAFF. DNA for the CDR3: TGTGCCAGCAGACAATGGGACAGGGGGCCTGAAGCTTTCTTT.

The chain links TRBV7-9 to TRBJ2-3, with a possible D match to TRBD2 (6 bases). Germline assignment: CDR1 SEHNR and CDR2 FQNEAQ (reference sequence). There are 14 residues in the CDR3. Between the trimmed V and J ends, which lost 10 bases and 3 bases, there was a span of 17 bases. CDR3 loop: CAILGGIGTDTQYF. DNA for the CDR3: TGTGCCATCCTGGGCGGGATAGGGACAGATACGCAGTATTTT. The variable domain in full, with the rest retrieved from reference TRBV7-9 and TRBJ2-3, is DTGVSQNPRHKITKRGQNVTFRCDPISEHNRLYWYRQTLGQGPEFLTYFQNEAQLEKSRLLSDRFSAERPKGSFSTLEIQRTEQGDSAMYLCAILGGIGTDTQYFGPGTRLTVL.

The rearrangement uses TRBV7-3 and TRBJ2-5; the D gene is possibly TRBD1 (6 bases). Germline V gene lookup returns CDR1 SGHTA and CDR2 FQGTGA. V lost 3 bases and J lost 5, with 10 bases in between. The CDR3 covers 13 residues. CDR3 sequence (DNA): TGTGCCAGCAGCTTCACAGGGTGGGAGACCCAGTACTTC. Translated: CASSFTGWETQYF.

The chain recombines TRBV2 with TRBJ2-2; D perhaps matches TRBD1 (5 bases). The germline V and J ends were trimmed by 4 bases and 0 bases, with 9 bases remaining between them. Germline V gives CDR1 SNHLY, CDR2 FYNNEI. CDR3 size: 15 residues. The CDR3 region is CASSAPRANTGELFF. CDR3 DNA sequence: TGTGCCAGCAGTGCCCCCAGGGCGAACACCGGGGAGCTGTTTTTT.

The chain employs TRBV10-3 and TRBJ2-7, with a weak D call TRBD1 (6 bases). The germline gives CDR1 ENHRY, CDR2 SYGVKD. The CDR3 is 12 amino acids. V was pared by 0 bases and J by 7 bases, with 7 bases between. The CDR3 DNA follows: TGTGCCATCAGTGAGTCAGGGGGAGAGCAGTACTTC. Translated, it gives CAISESGGEQYF.

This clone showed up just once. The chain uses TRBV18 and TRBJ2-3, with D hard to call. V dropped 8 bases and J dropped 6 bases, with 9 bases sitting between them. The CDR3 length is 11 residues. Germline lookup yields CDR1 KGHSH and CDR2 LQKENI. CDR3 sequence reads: CASQNLDTQYF. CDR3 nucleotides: TGTGCCAGCCAGAACCTGGATACGCAGTATTTT.

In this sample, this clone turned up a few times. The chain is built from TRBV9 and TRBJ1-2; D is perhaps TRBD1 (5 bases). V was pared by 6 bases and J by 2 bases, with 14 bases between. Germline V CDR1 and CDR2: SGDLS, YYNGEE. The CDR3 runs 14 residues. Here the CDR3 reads CASNGPGGNYGYTF. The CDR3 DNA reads TGTGCCAGCAACGGACCGGGGGGAAACTATGGCTACACCTTC.

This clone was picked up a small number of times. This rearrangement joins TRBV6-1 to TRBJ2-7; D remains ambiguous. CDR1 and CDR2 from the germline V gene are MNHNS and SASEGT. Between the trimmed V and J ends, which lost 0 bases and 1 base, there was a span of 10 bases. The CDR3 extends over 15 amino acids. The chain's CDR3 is CASSEALRGSYEQYF. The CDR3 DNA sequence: TGTGCCAGCAGTGAAGCGCTGCGCGGATCCTACGAGCAGTACTTC.

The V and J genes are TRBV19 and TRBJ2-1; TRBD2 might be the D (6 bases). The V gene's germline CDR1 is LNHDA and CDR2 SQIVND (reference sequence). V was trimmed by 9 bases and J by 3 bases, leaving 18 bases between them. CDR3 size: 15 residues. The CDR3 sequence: CASPPPGTYYNEQFF. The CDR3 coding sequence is TGTGCCAGCCCACCACCCGGGACTTACTACAATGAGCAGTTCTTC.